The entry below gives a single TCR beta chain sequence along with its context. The sample is drawn from a study of blood T cell repertoires in COVID-19. TCRdb keeps only in-frame clones here, not all; method: immunoSEQ multiplex PCR. The table lists 430,000 or so clones, approximately 90% of them singletons. Cohort 3 donors counted as recovered after two negative PCRs, clearance, or resolved symptoms. Germline V gene sequence: CDR1 KGHSH, CDR2 LQKENI. Unmatched junction bases numbered 11, after V lost 4 bases and J lost 4 bases. The CDR3 sequence is 17 residues long. The rearrangement links TRBV18 to TRBJ2-3; 10 bases fit TRBD2. This TCR was sampled from a woman aged 40-49 years who had recovered from COVID-19. Material for sequencing was PBMCs or T cells enriched from blood (not recorded which). CDR3 coding DNA: TGTGCCAGCTCACTACGGCTAGCGGGAGTTCAGGCAGATACGCAGTATTTT. Amino acids: CASSLRLAGVQADTQYF.